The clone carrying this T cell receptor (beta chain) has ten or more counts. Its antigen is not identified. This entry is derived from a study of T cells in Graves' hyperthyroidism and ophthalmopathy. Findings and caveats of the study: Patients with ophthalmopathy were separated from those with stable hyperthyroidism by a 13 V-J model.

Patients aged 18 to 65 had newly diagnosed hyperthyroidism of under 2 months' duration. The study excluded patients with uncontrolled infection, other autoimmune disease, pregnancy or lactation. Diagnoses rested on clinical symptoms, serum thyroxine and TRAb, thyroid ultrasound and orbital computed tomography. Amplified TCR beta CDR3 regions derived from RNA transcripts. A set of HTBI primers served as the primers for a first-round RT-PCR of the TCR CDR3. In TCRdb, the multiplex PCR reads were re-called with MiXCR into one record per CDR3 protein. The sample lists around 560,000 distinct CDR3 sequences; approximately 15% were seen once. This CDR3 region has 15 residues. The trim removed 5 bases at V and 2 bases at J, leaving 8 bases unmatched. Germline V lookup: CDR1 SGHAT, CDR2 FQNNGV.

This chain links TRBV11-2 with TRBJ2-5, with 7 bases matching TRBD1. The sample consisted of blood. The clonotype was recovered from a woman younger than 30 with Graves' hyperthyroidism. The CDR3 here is CASSPRRGQQETQYF. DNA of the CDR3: TGTGCCAGCAGCCCGAGAAGGGGACAGCAAGAGACCCAGTACTTC.